The 23 T cell receptor beta chains presented below share a single source sample, sequenced in a study of blood T cell repertoires in COVID-19. Using immunoSEQ multiplex PCR, the repertoire was profiled, and TCRdb retains in-frame clones only, with some absent. The data hold some 120,000 clones, with approximately 90% observed a single time. Sequencing was performed on peripheral blood. Receptors were obtained from a human donor with active COVID-19. The donor label of this sample is uncertain.

This clone has more than one count but fewer than ten. The chain combines TRBV2 with TRBJ1-5, with TRBD1 matching 9 bases. Trimming removed 8 bases from V and 10 bases from J; junction bases left unmatched: 9. Germline CDR1 SNHLY, CDR2 FYNNEI. The CDR3 is 13 amino acids. The DNA of the CDR3 is TGTGCCAGCCGTGGGACAGGGCGGGGCCCCCAGCATTTT. This codes for CASRGTGRGPQHF. The full variable domain, its missing parts supplied by reference TRBV2 and TRBJ1-5, is EPEVTQTPSHQVTQMGQEVILRCVPISNHLYFYWYRQILGQKVEFLVSFYNNEISEKSEIFDDQFSVERPDGSNFTLKIRSTKLEDSAMYFCASRGTGRGPQHFGDGTRLSIL.

The genes are TRBV18 and TRBJ1-5, with TRBD1 matching 7 bases. Per germline, CDR1 KGHSH and CDR2 LQKENI. The CDR3 is 18 amino acids. Trimming took 3 bases from V and 0 from J; bases not matched to a gene: 11. The CDR3 here is CASSPTGTEVYSNQPQHF. The CDR3 region has the DNA TGTGCCAGCTCACCGACCGGGACAGAAGTTTATAGCAATCAGCCCCAGCATTTT.

This clone was picked up many times. This chain joins TRBV4-2 and TRBJ2-7, with 8 positions matching TRBD1. The V and J ends lost 0 bases and 3 bases, in that order; junction bases with no gene match: 7. The germline gives CDR1 LGHNA, CDR2 YNFKEQ. This CDR3 spans 16 amino acids. CDR3 sequence (DNA): TGTGCCAGCAGCCAAGAGACCGGACAGGGTATCTACGAGCAGTACTTC. Protein product: CASSQETGQGIYEQYF.

The table lists this clone with a count of one. The chain is built from TRBV6-5 and TRBJ1-2; perhaps TRBD1 as D (6 bases). The V end was cut by 3 bases, the J end by 8 bases, with 22 bases between. In germline, CDR1 is MNHEY, CDR2 SVGAGI. The length of the CDR3 is 16 residues. This CDR3 is CASSYYLDRQDGGYTF. DNA for the CDR3: TGTGCCAGCAGTTATTATCTCGATCGACAGGATGGAGGCTACACCTTC.

The rearrangement links TRBV7-8 to TRBJ2-2, with TRBD2 as a possible D gene (6 bases). The CDR3 loop spans 15 amino acids. Trimming stripped 5 bases from V and 2 bases from J, with 12 bases between. Looked up from germline, CDR1 is SGHVS and CDR2 is FQNEAQ. The DNA for the CDR3 is TGTGCCAGCAGCCCCGGGGGTGCCAACACCGGGGAGCTGTTTTTT. Translation gives CASSPGGANTGELFF.

V is TRBV5-1 and J is TRBJ2-6; no firm D call. This CDR3 has 19 residues. Deletions cut 4 bases from V and 0 bases from J, with 20 bases between. Germline assignment: CDR1 SGHRS and CDR2 YFSETQ. DNA for the CDR3: TGCGCCAGCAGCACCATTCCGGTTTCTACCCTCTCTGGGGCCAACGTCCTGACTTTC. Protein product: CASSTIPVSTLSGANVLTF. Together with reference TRBV5-1 and TRBJ2-6, the CDR3 gives the full variable domain: KAGVTQTPRYLIKTRGQQVTLSCSPISGHRSVSWYQQTPGQGLQFLFEYFSETQRNKGNFPGRFSGRQFSNSRSEMNVSTLELGDSALYLCASSTIPVSTLSGANVLTFGAGSRLTVL.

This chain links TRBV28 with TRBJ2-5; 8 positions agree with TRBD1. V was pared by 3 bases and J by 6 bases, with 9 bases of the junction left unmatched. This CDR3 is 15 amino acids long. Germline-derived CDR1 and CDR2 are MDHEN and SYDVKM. The CDR3 DNA is TGTGCCAGCAGTTTGATTGGGACAGGTGGACAGACCCAGTACTTC. Residues: CASSLIGTGGQTQYF.

The J gene is TRBJ2-6, the V gene TRBV6-5; the D is unclear. The CDR3 length is 16 residues. The V end was cut by 4 bases, the J end by 1 base, with 11 bases between. Germline V gives CDR1 MNHEY, CDR2 SVGAGI. The CDR3 DNA reads TGTGCCAGCAGTTCAGAACAAAGATCTGGGGCCAACGTCCTGACTTTC. It codes for CASSSEQRSGANVLTF.

Concerning this clone: This sample also contains other DNA sequences that code for the same CDR3. The gene calls are TRBV18 and TRBJ1-3; TRBD1 agrees at 9 bases. J lost 1 base, V lost 3 bases, and 1 base had no gene match. The CDR3 loop spans 15 amino acids. Germline lookup yields CDR1 KGHSH and CDR2 LQKENI. DNA of the CDR3: TGTGCCAGCTCACCCGGACAGGGGTCTGGAAACACCATATATTTT. It yields the protein CASSPGQGSGNTIYF.

The chain is built from TRBV7-6 and TRBJ1-1, with D hard to call. Germline assignment: CDR1 SGHVS and CDR2 FNYEAQ. V lost 1 base and J 3 bases, leaving 12 bases between the germline ends. The length of the CDR3 is 15 residues. This CDR3 is CASSLGKGGHTEAFF. For the CDR3, the DNA is TGTGCCAGCAGCTTAGGGAAGGGAGGGCACACTGAAGCTTTCTTT.

This rearrangement joins TRBV15 to TRBJ2-6; weak D call: TRBD2 (5 bases). The CDR3 covers 14 residues. Germline V gene sequence: CDR1 LNHNV, CDR2 YYDKDF (reference sequence). V was cut by 9 bases and J by 2 bases, with 11 bases left in between. The CDR3 loop reads CATRSGTGANVLTF. CDR3 nucleotide sequence: TGTGCCACGAGATCCGGGACTGGGGCCAACGTCCTGACTTTC.

V gene TRBV7-2 combines with J gene TRBJ2-2, with 7 bases aligning to TRBD2. Germline CDR1 and CDR2: SGHTA and FQGNSA. V shed 1 base, J shed 6 bases, and the junction held 2 bases outside the gene matches. CDR3 length equals 14 residues. CDR3 in amino acids: CASSLVSGAGELFF. The CDR3 region has the DNA TGTGCCAGCAGCTTAGTAAGCGGGGCCGGGGAGCTGTTTTTT.

The chain couples TRBV13 to TRBJ2-7; 12 bases line up with TRBD1. After removal of 4 bases from V and 7 bases from J, the junction contained 5 bases not matched to a gene. Germline CDR1 is PRHDT and CDR2 is FYEKMQ (reference sequence). The CDR3 covers 14 residues. The CDR3 DNA reads as TGTGCCAGCAGCTCGGGACAGGGGGCGGGTGAGCAGTACTTC. Translating it yields CASSSGQGAGEQYF.

This chain links TRBV11-2 with TRBJ2-2, with TRBD1 matching 9 bases. The CDR3 covers 15 residues. J lost 3 bases, V lost 5 bases, and 4 bases had no gene match. The V gene's germline CDR1 is SGHAT and CDR2 FQNNGV. CDR3 amino acids: CASSPRTGDTGELFF. Written as DNA, the CDR3 is TGTGCCAGCAGCCCGCGGACAGGGGACACCGGGGAGCTGTTTTTT. The whole variable domain, filled in from reference TRBV11-2 and TRBJ2-2, reads EAGVAQSPRYKIIEKRQSVAFWCNPISGHATLYWYQQILGQGPKLLIQFQNNGVVDDSQLPKDRFSAERLKGVDSTLKIQPAKLEDSAVYLCASSPRTGDTGELFFGEGSRLTVL.

The rearrangement joins TRBV6-5 to TRBJ1-4; 8 nucleotides align to TRBD1. There are 13 residues in the CDR3. V shed 7 bases and J 3 bases; nucleotides not matched to a gene: 1. From germline, CDR1 is MNHEY and CDR2 SVGAGI. CDR3 loop: CASTRGPNEKLFF. In DNA, the CDR3 is TGTGCCAGCACCAGGGGGCCTAATGAAAAACTGTTTTTT.

The rearrangement uses TRBV6-2 or TRBV6-3 and TRBJ2-1; 9 bases agree with TRBD2. This CDR3 comprises 17 residues. V was pared by 4 bases and J by 0 bases, with 7 bases of the junction left unmatched. Germline V lookup: CDR1 MNHEY, CDR2 SVGEGT. The CDR3 DNA is TGTGCCAGCAGTTTCAATAGCGGGGGTAGCTCCTACAATGAGCAGTTCTTC. Its protein product is CASSFNSGGSSYNEQFF.

J is TRBJ2-1 and V is TRBV4-3; 11 bases line up with TRBD1. After removal of 0 bases from V and 9 bases from J, the junction contained 7 bases not matched to a gene. This CDR3 spans 16 amino acids. CDR1 is LGHNA, CDR2 YSLEER, per germline. Here the CDR3 DNA reads TGCGCCAGCAGCCAAGATCTGGGGACAGGGGGGGGTGAGCAGTTCTTC. It specifies CASSQDLGTGGGEQFF.

The V call is TRBV9, the J call TRBJ2-7; weak D call: TRBD1 (6 bases). The CDR3 runs to 14 residues. V gave up 4 bases and J gave up 3 bases, with 14 bases separating them. Looked up from germline, CDR1 is SGDLS and CDR2 is YYNGEE. The CDR3 here is CASSPQGTSYEQYF. DNA of the CDR3: TGTGCCAGCAGCCCACAGGGTACCAGCTACGAGCAGTACTTC.

The chain has TRBV3-1 (or the pseudogene TRBV3-2) and TRBJ1-4; 7 bases fit TRBD1. V was clipped by 1 base and J by 6 bases; unmatched bases: 2. Germline lookup yields CDR1 LGHDT and CDR2 YNNKEL (reference sequence). The CDR3 is 14 amino acids. The CDR3 reads CASSQAGGDEKLFF. The CDR3 coding sequence is TGTGCCAGCAGCCAAGCAGGGGGAGATGAAAAACTGTTTTTT.

The chain recombines TRBV2 with TRBJ1-4, with 9 bases aligning to TRBD1. Trimming removed 4 bases from V and 7 bases from J; junction bases left unmatched: 7. CDR3 length equals 15 residues. From germline, CDR1 is SNHLY and CDR2 FYNNEI. The CDR3 protein is CASSATGGWGEKLFF. CDR3 DNA: TGTGCCAGCAGTGCCACAGGGGGCTGGGGTGAAAAACTGTTTTTT.

This clone was recorded many times. The chain combines TRBV7-6 with TRBJ1-1, with 8 positions matching TRBD1. Germline loops: CDR1 SGHVS, CDR2 FNYEAQ. This CDR3 region has 15 residues. Trimming cost V 4 bases and J 1 base; bases outside gene matches: 5. CDR3 in DNA: TGTGCCAGCAGCTATCGACAGGGGCGGAACACTGAAGCTTTCTTT. This codes for CASSYRQGRNTEAFF.

V is TRBV11-3 and J is TRBJ2-5; D perhaps matches TRBD1 (5 bases). The germline CDR1 and CDR2 sequences are SGHNT and YENEEA. The CDR3 extends over 14 amino acids. V was clipped by 4 bases and J by 4 bases, with 13 bases between them. This CDR3 reads CASSSGPVSETQYF. Here the CDR3 DNA reads TGTGCCAGCAGCTCAGGGCCGGTATCAGAGACCCAGTACTTC.

A single count supports this clone. The rearrangement joins TRBV25-1 to TRBJ2-5, with D perhaps TRBD1 (6 bases). The length of the CDR3 is 15 residues. From germline, CDR1 is MGHDK and CDR2 SYGVNS. The V gene lost 5 bases and the J gene lost 2 bases, with 15 bases spanning the gap. CDR3 sequence (DNA): TGTGCCAGCAGTCCACACTACAGGGTTCAAGAGACCCAGTACTTC. This translates into CASSPHYRVQETQYF. The variable domain in full, with the rest retrieved from reference TRBV25-1 and TRBJ2-5, is EADIYQTPRYLVIGTGKKITLECSQTMGHDKMYWYQQDPGMELHLIHYSYGVNSTEKGDLSSESTVSRIRTEHFPLTLESARPSHTSQYLCASSPHYRVQETQYFGPGTRLLVL.